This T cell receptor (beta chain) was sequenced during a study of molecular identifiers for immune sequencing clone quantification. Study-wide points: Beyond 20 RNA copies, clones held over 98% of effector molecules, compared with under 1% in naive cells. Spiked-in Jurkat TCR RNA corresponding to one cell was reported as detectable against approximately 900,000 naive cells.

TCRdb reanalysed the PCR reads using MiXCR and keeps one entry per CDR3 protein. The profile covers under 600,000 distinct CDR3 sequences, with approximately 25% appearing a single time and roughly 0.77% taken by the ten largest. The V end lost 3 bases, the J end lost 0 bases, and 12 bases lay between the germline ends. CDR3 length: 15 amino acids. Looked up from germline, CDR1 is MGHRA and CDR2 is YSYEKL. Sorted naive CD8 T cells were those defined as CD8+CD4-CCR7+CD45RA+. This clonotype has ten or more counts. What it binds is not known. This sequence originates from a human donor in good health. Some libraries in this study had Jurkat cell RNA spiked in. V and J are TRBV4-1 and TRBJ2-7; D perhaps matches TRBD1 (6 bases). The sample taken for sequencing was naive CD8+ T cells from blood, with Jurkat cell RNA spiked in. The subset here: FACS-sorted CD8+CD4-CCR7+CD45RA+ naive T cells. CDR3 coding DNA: TGCGCCAGCAGCCAGATTAGGGGGTCCTCCTACGAGCAGTACTTC. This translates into CASSQIRGSSYEQYF.